This T cell receptor beta chain was observed in a study of blood T cell repertoires in COVID-19. Whole-study context: Donors in the United States, Italy and Spain gave samples during acute or convalescent COVID-19. PBMCs, B-cell-depleted T cells, or T cells were the source of the cDNA or gDNA that made up the material.

In the original workflow: Reference gene primers were amplified, and this amplification served to estimate nucleated cell counts. The repertoire was sequenced with immunoSEQ multiplex PCR; TCRdb's copy has only in-frame clones and lacks some. V and J calls and clone size are given by that table; D and trimming were obtained from the DNA. The data show approximately 41,000 clones, about four fifths seen once. This clone has a single count. With V trimmed by 4 bases and J by 5 bases, 25 bases remained unmatched. Germline values: CDR1 SGHRS, CDR2 YFSETQ. This CDR3 has 22 residues. The chain recombines TRBV5-1 with TRBJ2-1, with 12 nucleotides matching TRBD2. Source material: peripheral blood. This sequence originates from a man aged 35-49 years with active or convalescent COVID-19. CDR3 sequence: CASSPPLAGGLIPSKDNNEQFF. CDR3 bases: TGCGCCAGCAGCCCCCCACTAGCGGGGGGCCTTATTCCCTCGAAGGATAACAATGAGCAGTTCTTC.